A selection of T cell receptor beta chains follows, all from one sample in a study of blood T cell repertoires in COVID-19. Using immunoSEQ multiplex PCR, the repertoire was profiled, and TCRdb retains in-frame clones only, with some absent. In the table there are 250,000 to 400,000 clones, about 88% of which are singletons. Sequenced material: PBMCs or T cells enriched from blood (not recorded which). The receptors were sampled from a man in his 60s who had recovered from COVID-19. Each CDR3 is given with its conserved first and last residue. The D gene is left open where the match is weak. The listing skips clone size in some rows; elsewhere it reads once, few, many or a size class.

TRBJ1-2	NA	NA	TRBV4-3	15	TGCGCCAGCAGCCAAGATTATTCAGGCGTCTATGGCTACACCTTC	CASSQDYSGVYGYTF
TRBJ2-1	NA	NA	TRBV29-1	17	TGCAGCGGCGTCCGGCGGGGGCCAGTGGAAGGGTACAATGAGCAGTTCTTC	CSGVRRGPVEGYNEQFF
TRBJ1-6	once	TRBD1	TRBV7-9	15	TGTGCCAGCAGCCCAACAGGGGTTCGAAATTCACCCCTCCACTTT	CASSPTGVRNSPLHF
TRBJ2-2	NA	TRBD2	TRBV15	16	TGTGCCACCTCGAGAGAACTAGCGGGAGCCGCCGGGGAGCTGTTTTTT	CATSRELAGAAGELFF
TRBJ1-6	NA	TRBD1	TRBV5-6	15	TGTGCCAGCAGCTTCCGGGACAGGGAGCTTTCACCCCTCCACTTT	CASSFRDRELSPLHF
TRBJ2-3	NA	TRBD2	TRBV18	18	TGTGCCAGCTCACCACCGGGCGGGGGGCTCCCAAGCACAGATACGCAGTATTTT	CASSPPGGGLPSTDTQYF
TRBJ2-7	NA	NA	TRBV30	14	TGTGCCTGGAGCGGGAGAGGCGTCACCTACGAGCAGTACTTC	CAWSGRGVTYEQYF
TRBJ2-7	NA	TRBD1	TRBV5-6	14	TGTGCCAGCAGCCCCCAGACAGGGCGGTTCGAGCAGTACTTC	CASSPQTGRFEQYF
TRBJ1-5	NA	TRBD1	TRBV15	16	TGTGCCACCAGCAGCGGACAGGGGGCAGGCAATCAGCCCCAGCATTTT	CATSSGQGAGNQPQHF
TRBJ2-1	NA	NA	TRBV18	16	TGTGCCAGCTCACCACCGACCCCGGGATCCTACAATGAGCAGTTCTTC	CASSPPTPGSYNEQFF
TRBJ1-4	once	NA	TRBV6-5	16	TGTGCCAGCAGTTACGTCGTATCCAGGGGAGGGGAAAAACTGTTTTTT	CASSYVVSRGGEKLFF
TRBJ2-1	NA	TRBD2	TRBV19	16	TGTGCCAGTAGTTCTCGGACTAGCGGGAGAAATGGGGAGCAGTTCTTC	CASSSRTSGRNGEQFF
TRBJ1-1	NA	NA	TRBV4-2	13	TGTGCCAGCAGCCGGACAGCAAACACTGAAGCTTTCTTT	CASSRTANTEAFF
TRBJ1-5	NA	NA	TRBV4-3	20	TGCGCCAGCAGCCAACCCCGGGGGACCCCGTGTATGGGGAAAAACCAGCCCCAGCATTTT	CASSQPRGTPCMGKNQPQHF
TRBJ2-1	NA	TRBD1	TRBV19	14	TGTGCCAGTAGTCAGGACAGGGGGCGAAATGAGCAGTTCTTC	CASSQDRGRNEQFF
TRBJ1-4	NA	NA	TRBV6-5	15	TGTGCCAGCAGGCGAACAGCAACTACTAATGAAAAACTGTTTTTT	CASRRTATTNEKLFF
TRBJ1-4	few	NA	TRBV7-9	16	TGTGCCAGCAGCCCGATGGTCCGGGAACGTAATGAAAAACTGTTTTTT	CASSPMVRERNEKLFF
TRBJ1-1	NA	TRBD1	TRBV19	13	TGTGCCAGTAGAACAACCGGGACAGGGGTTTCTTTCTTT	CASRTTGTGVSFF
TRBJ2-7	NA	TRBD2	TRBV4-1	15	TGCGCCAGCAGCCGCACTAGCGGGGGTAACTACGAGCAGTACTTC	CASSRTSGGNYEQYF
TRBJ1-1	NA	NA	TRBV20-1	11	TGCAGTCGAGAAGGGGGCACTGAAGCTTTCTTT	CSREGGTEAFF
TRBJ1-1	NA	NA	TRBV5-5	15	TGTGCCAGCAGCCCCGAGGGACACCTGAACACTGAAGCTTTCTTT	CASSPEGHLNTEAFF
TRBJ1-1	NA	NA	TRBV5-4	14	TGTGCCAGCAGCTTGGGCGGACAGAACACTGAAGCTTTCTTT	CASSLGGQNTEAFF
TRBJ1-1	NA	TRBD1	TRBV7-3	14	TGTGCCAGCAGCGCACAGGGGCAGGGCACTGAAGCTTTCTTT	CASSAQGQGTEAFF
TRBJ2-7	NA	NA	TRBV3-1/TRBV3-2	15	TGTGCCAGCAGCCAAGTTTTGGGGGGTGGGTACGAGCAGTACTTC	CASSQVLGGGYEQYF
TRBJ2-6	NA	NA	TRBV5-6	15	TGTGCCAGCAGCCCCCGGGACACTGGGGCCAACGTCCTGACTTTC	CASSPRDTGANVLTF
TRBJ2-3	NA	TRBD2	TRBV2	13	TGTGCCAGCAGTCTAGAGACTAGCGGTACGCAGTATTTT	CASSLETSGTQYF
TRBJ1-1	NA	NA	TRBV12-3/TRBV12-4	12	TGTGCCAGCAGTTTAGATTCCCTGGAGGCTTTCTTT	CASSLDSLEAFF
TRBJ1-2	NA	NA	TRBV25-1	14	TGTGCCAGCAGGAACTCAGGGGTAGGAAATGGCTACACCTTC	CASRNSGVGNGYTF
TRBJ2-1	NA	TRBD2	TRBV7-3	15	TGTGCCAGCAGCTTCAGCGGGGGACCCTACAATGAGCAGTTCTTC	CASSFSGGPYNEQFF
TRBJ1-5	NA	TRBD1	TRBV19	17	TGTGCCACCGACATGGGACAGGGGGTTGCGATCAATCAGCCCCAGCATTTT	CATDMGQGVAINQPQHF
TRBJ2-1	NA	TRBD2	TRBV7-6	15	TGTGCCAGCAGCTACGGACTAGCCTCCTACAATGAGCAGTTCTTC	CASSYGLASYNEQFF
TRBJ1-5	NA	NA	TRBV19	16	TGTGCCAGTAGTATAGATCGGAGGCGGATAAATCAGCCCCAGCATTTT	CASSIDRRRINQPQHF
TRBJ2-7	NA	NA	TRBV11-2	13	TGTGCCAGCAGCTTAGTGGGGGCAGAGGAGCAGTACTTC	CASSLVGAEEQYF
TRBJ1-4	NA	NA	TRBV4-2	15	TGTGCCAGCAGCCCTGGATCCAGGACTAATGAAAAACTGTTTTTT	CASSPGSRTNEKLFF
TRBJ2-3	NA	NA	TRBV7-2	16	TGTGCCAGCAGCTCTCCGGCGGGGTTTGGCACAGATACGCAGTATTTT	CASSSPAGFGTDTQYF
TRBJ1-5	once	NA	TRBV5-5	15	TGTGCCAGCAGCTTGCTACAGGGTGTCCGACAGCCCCAGCATTTT	CASSLLQGVRQPQHF
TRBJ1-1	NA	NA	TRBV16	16	TGTGCCAGCAGCCAATCGTCTTGGCAGGGGACCCCTGAAGCTTTCTTT	CASSQSSWQGTPEAFF
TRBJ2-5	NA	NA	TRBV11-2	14	TGTGCCAGCAGCTTAGATCAGGGGTGGGAGACCCAGTACTTC	CASSLDQGWETQYF